This note documents a single T cell receptor beta chain sequence. No antigen is known for it. The data were obtained in a study of long-term antiretroviral therapy in people with HIV. The libraries were made with immunoSEQ v3.0 at survey level. The protocol was immunoSEQ multiplex PCR, while the TCRdb copy is restricted to in-frame clones and leaves out a portion. The data show fewer than 40,000 clones, around 85% seen once. V was trimmed by 7 bases and J by 8 bases, leaving 14 bases between them. CDR3 length: 12 residues. CDR1 is SQVTM, CDR2 ANQGSEA, per germline. Study results and caveats: Control repertoires displayed wider CDR3 length ranges than the HIV repertoires. Pre-ART clonal expansion yielded clones that dominated the repertoire at all time points. ART adherence, viral resistance and therapy changes went undocumented. Upon ART, diversity increased but remained lower than transplant donor controls.

Sequencing used unsorted PBMCs, obtained 1.2 years after starting antiretroviral therapy. V is TRBV29-1 and J is TRBJ1-4; D might be TRBD1 (6 bases). The TCR comes from a woman in her 50s with HIV. The CDR3 sequence: CSAGDGGEKLFF. The CDR3 DNA reads TGCAGCGCAGGGGACGGTGGCGAAAAACTGTTTTTT.